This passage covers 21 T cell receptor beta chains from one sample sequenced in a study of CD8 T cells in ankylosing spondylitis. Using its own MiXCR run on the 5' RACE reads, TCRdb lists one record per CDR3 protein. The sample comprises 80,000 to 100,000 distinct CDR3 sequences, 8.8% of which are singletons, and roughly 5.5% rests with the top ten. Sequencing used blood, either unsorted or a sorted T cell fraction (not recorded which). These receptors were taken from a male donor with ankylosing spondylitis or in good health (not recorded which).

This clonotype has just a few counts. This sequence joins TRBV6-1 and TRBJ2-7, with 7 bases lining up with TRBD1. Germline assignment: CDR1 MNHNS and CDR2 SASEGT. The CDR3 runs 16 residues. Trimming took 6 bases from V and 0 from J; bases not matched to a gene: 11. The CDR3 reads CASRNAGTVSSYEQYF. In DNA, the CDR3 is TGTGCCAGCAGAAACGCCGGGACAGTGAGCTCCTACGAGCAGTACTTC.

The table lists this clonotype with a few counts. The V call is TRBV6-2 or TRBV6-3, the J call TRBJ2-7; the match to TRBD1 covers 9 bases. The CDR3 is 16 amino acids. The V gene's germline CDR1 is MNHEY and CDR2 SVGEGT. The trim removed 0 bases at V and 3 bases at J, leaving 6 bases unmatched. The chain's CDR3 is CASSYSRQGEHYEQYF. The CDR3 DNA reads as TGTGCCAGCAGTTACTCGAGACAGGGGGAACACTACGAGCAGTACTTC.

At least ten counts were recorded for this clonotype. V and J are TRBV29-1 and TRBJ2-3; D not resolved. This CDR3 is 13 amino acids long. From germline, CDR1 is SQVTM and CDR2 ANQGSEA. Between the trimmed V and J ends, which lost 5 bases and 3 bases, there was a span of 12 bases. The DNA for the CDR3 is TGCAGCGTTTCTCTAGGGTTTACAGATACGCAGTATTTT. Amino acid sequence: CSVSLGFTDTQYF.

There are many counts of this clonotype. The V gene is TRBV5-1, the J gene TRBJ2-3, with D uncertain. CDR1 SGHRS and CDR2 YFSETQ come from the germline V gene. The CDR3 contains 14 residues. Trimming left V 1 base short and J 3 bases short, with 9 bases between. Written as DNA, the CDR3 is TGCGCCAGCAGCTTGATAAGCACGACAGATACGCAGTATTTT. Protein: CASSLISTTDTQYF.

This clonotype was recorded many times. DNA for the CDR3: TGTGCCAGCAGAGCAAACCCGGGAAGGGAAACTGAAGCTTTCTTT. Encoded protein: CASRANPGRETEAFF. The chain is built from TRBV2 and TRBJ1-1; D is undetermined. V lost 6 bases and J lost 5, with 19 bases in between. Looked up from germline, CDR1 is SNHLY and CDR2 is FYNNEI. The CDR3 spans 15 residues.

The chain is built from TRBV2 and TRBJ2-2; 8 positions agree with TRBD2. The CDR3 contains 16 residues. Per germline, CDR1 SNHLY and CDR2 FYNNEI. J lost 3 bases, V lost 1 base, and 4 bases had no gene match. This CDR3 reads CASSEVAGGYTGELFF. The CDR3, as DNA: TGTGCCAGCAGTGAAGTCGCGGGGGGATACACCGGGGAGCTGTTTTTT.

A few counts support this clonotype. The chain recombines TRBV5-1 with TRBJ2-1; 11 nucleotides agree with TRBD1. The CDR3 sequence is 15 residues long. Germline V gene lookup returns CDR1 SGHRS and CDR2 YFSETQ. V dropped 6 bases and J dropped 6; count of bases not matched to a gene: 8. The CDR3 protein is CASTETGTGGNEQFF. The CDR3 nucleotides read TGCGCCAGCACCGAGACCGGGACAGGGGGCAATGAGCAGTTCTTC.

CDR3 residues: CATSSSSGGAGETQYF. The DNA of the CDR3 is TGTGCCACCAGTAGCTCTAGCGGGGGGGCCGGGGAGACCCAGTACTTC. The chain uses TRBV24-1 and TRBJ2-5; 12 bases agree with TRBD2. The CDR3 spans 16 residues. The trim removed 6 bases at V and 5 bases at J, leaving 9 bases unmatched. CDR1 and CDR2 from the germline V gene are KGHDR and SFDVKD.

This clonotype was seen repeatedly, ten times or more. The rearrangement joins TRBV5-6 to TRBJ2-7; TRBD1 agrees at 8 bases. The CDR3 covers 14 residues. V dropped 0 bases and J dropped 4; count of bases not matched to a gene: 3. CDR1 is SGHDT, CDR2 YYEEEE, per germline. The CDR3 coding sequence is TGTGCCAGCAGCTTGGGCCAGGGGGCGTACGAGCAGTACTTC. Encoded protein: CASSLGQGAYEQYF. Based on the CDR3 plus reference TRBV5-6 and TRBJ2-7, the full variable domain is DAGVTQSPTHLIKTRGQQVTLRCSPKSGHDTVSWYQQALGQGPQFIFQYYEEEERQRGNFPDRFSGHQFPNYSSELNVNALLLGDSALYLCASSLGQGAYEQYFGPGTRLTVT.

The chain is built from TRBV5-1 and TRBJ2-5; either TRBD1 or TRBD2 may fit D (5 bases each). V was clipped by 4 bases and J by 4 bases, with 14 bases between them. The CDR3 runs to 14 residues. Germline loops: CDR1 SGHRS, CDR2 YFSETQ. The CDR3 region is CASSPWRGVETQYF. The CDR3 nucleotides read TGCGCCAGCAGCCCCTGGCGAGGGGTAGAGACCCAGTACTTC.

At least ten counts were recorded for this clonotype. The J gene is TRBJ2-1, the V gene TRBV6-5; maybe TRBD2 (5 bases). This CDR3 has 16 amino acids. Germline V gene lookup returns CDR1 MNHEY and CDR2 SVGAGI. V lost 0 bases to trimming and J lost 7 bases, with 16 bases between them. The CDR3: CASSYSLASTLNEQFF. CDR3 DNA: TGTGCCAGCAGTTACTCCCTAGCTAGCACCCTGAATGAGCAGTTCTTC.

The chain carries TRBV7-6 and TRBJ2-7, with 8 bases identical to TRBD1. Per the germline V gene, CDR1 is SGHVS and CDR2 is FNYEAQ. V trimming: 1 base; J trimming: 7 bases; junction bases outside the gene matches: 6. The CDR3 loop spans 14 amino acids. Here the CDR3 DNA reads TGTGCCAGCAGCTTAGAGGGCAGGGGGCGGGAGCAGTACTTC. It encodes CASSLEGRGREQYF.

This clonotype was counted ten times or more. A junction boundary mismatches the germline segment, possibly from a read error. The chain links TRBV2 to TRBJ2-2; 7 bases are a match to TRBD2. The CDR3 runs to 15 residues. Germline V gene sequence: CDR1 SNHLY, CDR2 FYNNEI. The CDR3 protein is CASNPFAGANTGELF. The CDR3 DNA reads TGTGCCAGCAACCCTTTTGCGGGAGCGAACACCGGGGAGCTTTTT.

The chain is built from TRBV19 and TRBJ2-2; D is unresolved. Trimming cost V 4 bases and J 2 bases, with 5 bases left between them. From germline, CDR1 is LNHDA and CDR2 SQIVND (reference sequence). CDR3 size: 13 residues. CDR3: CASSTINTGELFF. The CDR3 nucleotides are TGTGCCAGTAGTACGATAAACACCGGGGAGCTGTTTTTT.

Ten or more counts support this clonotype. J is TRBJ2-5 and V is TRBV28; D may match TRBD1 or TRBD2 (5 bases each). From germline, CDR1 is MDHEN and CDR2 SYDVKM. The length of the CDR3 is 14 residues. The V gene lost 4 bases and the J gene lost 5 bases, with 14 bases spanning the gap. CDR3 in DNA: TGTGCCAGCAGTTCTGGGGGACCCACGGAGACCCAGTACTTC. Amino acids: CASSSGGPTETQYF. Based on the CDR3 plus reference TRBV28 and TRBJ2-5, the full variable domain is DVKVTQSSRYLVKRTGEKVFLECVQDMDHENMFWYRQDPGLGLRLIYFSYDVKMKEKGDIPEGYSVSREKKERFSLILESASTNQTSMYLCASSSGGPTETQYFGPGTRLLVL.

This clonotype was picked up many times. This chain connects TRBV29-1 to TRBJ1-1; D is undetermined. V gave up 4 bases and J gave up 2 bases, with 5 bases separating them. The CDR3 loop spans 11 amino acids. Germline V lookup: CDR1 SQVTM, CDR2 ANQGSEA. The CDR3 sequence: CSVVYNTEAFF. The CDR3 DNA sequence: TGCAGCGTTGTGTATAACACTGAAGCTTTCTTT.

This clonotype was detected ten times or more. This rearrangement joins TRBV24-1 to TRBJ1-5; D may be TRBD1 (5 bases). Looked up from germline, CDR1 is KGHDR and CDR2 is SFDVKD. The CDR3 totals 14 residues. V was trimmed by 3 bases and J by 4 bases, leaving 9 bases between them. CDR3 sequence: CATSDGTPNQPQHF. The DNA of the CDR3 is TGTGCCACCAGTGATGGGACTCCAAATCAGCCCCAGCATTTT.

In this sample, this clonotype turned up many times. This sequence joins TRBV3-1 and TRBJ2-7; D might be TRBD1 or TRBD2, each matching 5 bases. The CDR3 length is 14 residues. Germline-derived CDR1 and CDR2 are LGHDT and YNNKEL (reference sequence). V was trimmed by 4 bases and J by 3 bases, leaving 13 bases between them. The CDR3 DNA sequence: TGTGCCAGCAGCCGTGTGGGGGTCCGCTACGAGCAGTACTTC. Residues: CASSRVGVRYEQYF.

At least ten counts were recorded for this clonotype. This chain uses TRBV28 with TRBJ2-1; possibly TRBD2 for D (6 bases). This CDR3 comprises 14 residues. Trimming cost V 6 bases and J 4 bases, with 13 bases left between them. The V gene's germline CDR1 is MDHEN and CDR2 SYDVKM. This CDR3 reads CASRLLARYNEQFF. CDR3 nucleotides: TGTGCCAGCAGACTTCTAGCGAGGTACAATGAGCAGTTCTTC.

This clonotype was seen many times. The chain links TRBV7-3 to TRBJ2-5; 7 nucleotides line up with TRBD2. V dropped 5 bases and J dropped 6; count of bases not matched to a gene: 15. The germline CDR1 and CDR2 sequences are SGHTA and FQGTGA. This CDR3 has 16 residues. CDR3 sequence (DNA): TGTGCCAGCAGCCCCCAAGGGAATAGCGGGTGGAAGACCCAGTACTTC. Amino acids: CASSPQGNSGWKTQYF.

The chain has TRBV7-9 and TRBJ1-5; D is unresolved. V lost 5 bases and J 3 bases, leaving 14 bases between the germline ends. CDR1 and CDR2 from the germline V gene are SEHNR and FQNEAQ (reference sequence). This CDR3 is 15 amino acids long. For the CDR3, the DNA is TGTGCCAGCAGCCCGACGATTCGGGCCAATCAGCCCCAGCATTTT. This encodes CASSPTIRANQPQHF.